The following is a T cell receptor beta chain sequence with its context. Generated by immunoSEQ multiplex PCR, the TCRdb table keeps only in-frame clones and is missing some. The sample lists about 320,000 clones; 70% to 90% were seen once. This sample was taken from a study of blood T cell repertoires in COVID-19. This CDR3 is 13 amino acids long. The germline V and J ends were trimmed by 2 bases and 5 bases, with 11 bases remaining between them. Germline loops: CDR1 SGHNT, CDR2 YYREEE (reference sequence). Sequences were obtained from peripheral blood. The chain uses TRBV5-4 and TRBJ2-7, with D perhaps TRBD2 (5 bases). This TCR derives from a woman in her 30s with COVID-19, enrolled during active disease. The CDR3 spells CASSLSGSDEQYF. The CDR3 region has the DNA TGTGCCAGCAGCTTATCGGGGTCAGACGAGCAGTACTTC.